This paragraph reports one T cell receptor (beta chain). Its antigen remains unknown. Germline CDR1 reads LNHDA; CDR2 reads SQIVND (reference sequence). This CDR3 has 16 residues. Unmatched junction bases numbered 9, after V lost 4 bases and J lost 5 bases. PCR was performed using 60 Vbeta and 13 Jbeta primers. TCRdb keeps only in-frame clones here, not all; method: immunoSEQ multiplex PCR. There are roughly 180,000 clones in the sample; around four fifths occur only once, and under 1.5% lies in the top ten. The sample is drawn from a study of cytomegalovirus exposure and HLA in healthy donors. Study findings and constraints: The authors later linked a missense DCLRE1C variant to TCR beta V- and J-gene trimming. There were 150 to 200 TCR beta chains listed as cytomegalovirus-associated. It emerged from a later analysis that several of the most significant clusters appeared to be linked to common viral pathogens.

The chain employs TRBV19 and TRBJ2-1; 9 nucleotides line up with TRBD2. This receptor was identified in a man aged 30 to 45 in good health and CMV-seronegative. Specimen: PBMCs. The CDR3 sequence is CASSKGAVAGDNEQFF. The CDR3 coding sequence is TGTGCCAGTAGTAAAGGGGCGGTAGCGGGGGACAATGAGCAGTTCTTC.